This T cell receptor beta chain came from a study of early T cells in non-severe SARS-CoV-2 infection. Study context: Unsorted whole-blood RNA was sequenced in bulk, leaving chains unpaired. General study points: Reliance on VDJdb matching favored anti-spike CD8 responses; private and CD4 specificities were missed.

The V and J ends lost 6 bases and 8 bases, in that order; junction bases with no gene match: 9. The CDR3 contains 14 residues. Germline V CDR1 and CDR2: MNHEY, SVGAGI. The TCR library protocol was used to attach unique molecular identifiers. These identifiers were attached to individual cDNA molecules. TCRdb reprocessed the 5' RACE reads with MiXCR, giving one entry per CDR3 protein. The sample consists of more than 95,000 distinct CDR3 sequences, approximately 11% of them appearing once. This clonotype has at least ten counts. Its antigen is unknown. V gene TRBV6-5 combines with J gene TRBJ1-1; 10 nucleotides agree with TRBD1. Specimen: whole blood, collected at baseline. This clonotype was sampled from an adult who was a healthcare worker with PCR-confirmed SARS-CoV-2 infection or an uninfected control (not recorded which). CDR3 bases: TGTGCCAGCAGGGCGACAGGGGGCCCCAAAGAAGCTTTCTTT. Its protein is CASRATGGPKEAFF.